This T cell receptor beta chain came from a study of control samples from healthy donors and cancer patients. The CDR3 totals 13 residues. The ends were cut back, 3 bases at V and 6 bases at J, with 13 bases in the middle. Looked up from germline, CDR1 is SGDLS and CDR2 is YYNGEE. Profiling relied on immunoSEQ multiplex PCR, and the TCRdb table lists in-frame clones only, not all of them. The data show 150,000 to 200,000 clones, around nine tenths seen once. The clonotype was recovered from a woman in her twenties or thirties in good health. The chain employs TRBV9 and TRBJ2-7, with D maybe TRBD1 (7 bases). Sequencing was done on a sample of blood. CDR3 in amino acids: CASSAGTAGEQYV. CDR3 DNA sequence: TGTGCCAGCAGCGCCGGGACAGCGGGCGAGCAGTACGTC.